This TCR beta chain was sequenced in a study of early T cells in non-severe SARS-CoV-2 infection (dated by TCRdb to the early 2020s). Looking at the study overall: Because TCR sequencing relied on bulk RNA taken from unsorted whole blood, pairing of alpha and beta chains was not possible.

The CDR3 contains 15 residues, cysteine and phenylalanine counted. Only the CDR3 portion is preserved as DNA: 45 bases, with reading frame beginning at the first base. A distance of 15 bases separates the germline ends of V and J, which lose 3 bases and 4 bases respectively. CDR1 and CDR2 are read off the germline V gene (reference sequence) as MNHEY and SMNVEV. The study was a case-control design nested within a healthcare worker cohort in London, UK, with weekly nasopharyngeal swab PCR tests and blood sampling. Healthcare workers were recruited between 23 and 31 March 2020, during the week of the UK lockdown, and were followed weekly for up to about 15 weeks. The library relied on 5' RACE. Instrument used: NextSeq 500. To correct for sequencing error and PCR bias, the TCR library protocol tagged individual cDNA molecules with unique molecular identifiers. TCR alpha and beta chains were both sequenced, and the abundances of alpha and beta sequences in each sample were closely correlated with each other. On the study's bioinformatics: Decombinator V4 was used to annotate the V gene, J gene and CDR3 of the TCR sequences. TCRs were defined as expanded if a significant change between any two time points was detected under a Poisson model with p below 0.0001. TCR abundances were normalised to the total number of TCRs sequenced per sample and expressed as counts per million. MAIT TCRs were defined by TRAV1-2 paired with TRAJ12, TRAJ20 or TRAJ33, and iNKT TCRs by TRAV10 paired with TRAJ18. VDJdb, accessed 1 November 2021, was searched for CMV, EBV and SARS-CoV-2 annotated TCRs, with TCRs annotated for multiple antigens excluded. TCRdb itself trimmed the public reads at Q25 with fastp, ran MiXCR and retained productive beta chains. Duplicate CDR3 protein sequences are folded into a single record with the most common DNA and genes. The V and J calls come from TCRdb's annotation, not from the publication. Here the sample has under 70,000 distinct CDR3 sequences; approximately 6.1% occur a single time. The ten largest clones add up to more than 3% of the sample.

This clonotype was counted at least ten times. Its antigen is still unknown. No base quality values were provided; no much bigger clone lies one nucleotide off. Study-wide findings and limitations: VDJdb matching was skewed toward anti-spike CD8 responses and likely underestimated virus-specific expansions, missing private and CD4 specificities.

The sequencing used whole blood, collected at baseline. The chain was built from TRBV27 and TRBJ1-2; the D gene is not confidently resolved. The sequence came from an adult who was a healthcare worker with PCR-confirmed SARS-CoV-2 infection or an uninfected control (not recorded which). The encoded CDR3 is CASSFSDRVSYGYTF. The DNA sequence is given as TGTGCCAGCAGTTTTAGTGACCGAGTAAGCTATGGCTACACCTTC.